The 24 T cell receptor beta chains reported below all come from one sample, sequenced in a study of cytomegalovirus exposure and HLA in healthy donors. With 60 Vbeta and 13 Jbeta primers, the PCR was carried out. Sequencing was performed with immunoSEQ multiplex PCR; in TCRdb, only in-frame clones are kept and a portion is missing. The table includes some 130,000 clones, 78% detected once. The source material was PBMCs. Every receptor here comes from a woman between 40 and 50 years old in good health and CMV-seronegative.

The V gene is TRBV5-5, the J gene TRBJ2-3, with D possibly being TRBD2 (5 bases). This CDR3 has 13 residues. Trimming shortened V by 4 bases and J by 5 bases, and 11 bases separated the two germline ends. Germline V gene sequence: CDR1 SGHKS, CDR2 YYEKEE (reference sequence). The CDR3 DNA is TGTGCCAGCAGCGGATCAGAGGGAGATACGCAGTATTTT. Protein sequence: CASSGSEGDTQYF.

The V gene is TRBV6-5, the J gene TRBJ1-1; D might be TRBD1 (5 bases). V was pared by 2 bases and J by 0 bases, with 10 bases between. CDR3 length: 15 residues. Germline assignment: CDR1 MNHEY and CDR2 SVGAGI. DNA for the CDR3: TGTGCCAGCAGTTACAACCAGGGCCTGAACACTGAAGCTTTCTTT. It codes for CASSYNQGLNTEAFF.

This clone was counted a few times. Other DNA variants within this sample encode the same CDR3. The chain is built from TRBV18 and TRBJ2-3; 13 bases line up with TRBD2. Germline-derived CDR1 and CDR2 are KGHSH and LQKENI. V lost 8 bases, J lost 5 bases, and 7 bases stayed unmatched. There are 15 residues in the CDR3. The chain's CDR3 is CASKGLAGAQDTQYF. CDR3 in DNA: TGTGCCAGCAAAGGACTAGCGGGAGCACAAGATACGCAGTATTTT.

The rearrangement joins TRBV27 to TRBJ2-7, with TRBD1 matching over 7 bases. Germline V gene data show CDR1 as MNHEY and CDR2 as SMNVEV (reference sequence). The CDR3 is made up of 16 amino acids. The J segment lost 2 bases and the V segment lost 6 bases, leaving 13 bases of the junction unmatched. CDR3 in DNA: TGTGCCAGCAGAGTGCTATCACAGGGGAGAACCTACGAGCAGTACTTC. Amino acid sequence: CASRVLSQGRTYEQYF.

This chain joins TRBV19 and TRBJ1-1; 7 positions match TRBD1. Trimming took 6 bases from V and 4 from J; bases not matched to a gene: 5. Germline lookup yields CDR1 LNHDA and CDR2 SQIVND (reference sequence). The CDR3 is 13 residues long. The CDR3 region has the DNA TGTGCCAGTAGCACAGGGGTTACCACTGAAGCTTTCTTT. Encoded protein: CASSTGVTTEAFF.

The chain employs TRBV28 and TRBJ2-7; D remains unclear. This CDR3 has 14 residues. V lost 4 bases and J 0 bases, leaving 10 bases between the germline ends. Germline V gene lookup returns CDR1 MDHEN and CDR2 SYDVKM. This chain's CDR3 is CASSSRLTSYEQYF. Written as DNA, the CDR3 is TGTGCCAGCAGTTCCCGACTGACCTCCTACGAGCAGTACTTC.

This clone was seen a few times. CDR3 in amino acids: CASGQGIYEQYF. CDR3 bases: TGTGCCAGCGGGCAGGGGATCTACGAGCAGTACTTC. The chain has TRBV21-1 and TRBJ2-7; TRBD1, the table's D call, was not compared with the DNA. TRBV21-1 is a pseudogene. The CDR3 totals 12 residues.

This clone was recorded only once. V is TRBV30 and J is TRBJ1-2; possibly TRBD1 for D (5 bases). V dropped 3 bases and J dropped 4 bases, with 12 bases sitting between them. CDR3 length equals 13 residues. From germline, CDR1 is GTSNPN and CDR2 SVGIG (reference sequence). Here the CDR3 reads CAWRLQGSYGYTF. The CDR3 bases are TGTGCCTGGAGACTCCAGGGCTCCTATGGCTACACCTTC.

The genes are TRBV27 and TRBJ1-5; weak D call: TRBD1 (5 bases). The CDR3 consists of 15 residues. Looked up from germline, CDR1 is MNHEY and CDR2 is SMNVEV (reference sequence). The germline V and J ends were trimmed by 3 bases and 0 bases, with 9 bases remaining between them. CDR3 amino acids: CASSLYRSSNQPQHF. DNA for the CDR3: TGTGCCAGCAGTTTGTACAGGAGTAGCAATCAGCCCCAGCATTTT.

This clone has more than one count but fewer than ten. V gene TRBV5-1 combines with J gene TRBJ2-5, with D possibly TRBD1 on 5 matching bases. Germline V gives CDR1 SGHRS, CDR2 YFSETQ. Trimming removed 1 base at V and 5 bases at J, with 12 bases between. The CDR3 length is 14 residues. CDR3 in amino acids: CASSLSRVGETQYF. In DNA, the CDR3 is TGCGCCAGCAGCTTGAGCAGGGTAGGGGAGACCCAGTACTTC.

This clone was seen just once. This rearrangement joins TRBV7-9 to TRBJ1-5, with D maybe TRBD1 (6 bases). CDR1 and CDR2 from the germline V gene are SEHNR and FQNEAQ (reference sequence). CDR3 length: 14 residues. The ends were cut back, 3 bases at V and 3 bases at J, with 9 bases in the middle. The CDR3 DNA reads TGTGCCAGCAGCTTTTCAGGGGCCAATCAGCCCCAGCATTTT. Encoded protein: CASSFSGANQPQHF.

Turning to this clone: Other DNA sequences in this specimen translate into the identical CDR3. The rearrangement joins TRBV28 to TRBJ2-7, with TRBD2 matching over 7 bases. Unmatched junction bases numbered 17, after V lost 3 bases and J lost 3 bases. The germline CDR1 and CDR2 sequences are MDHEN and SYDVKM. This CDR3 region has 18 residues. CDR3 region: CASSFRSGNPSGGYEQYF. CDR3 nucleotide sequence: TGTGCCAGCAGTTTCCGATCAGGGAATCCCTCGGGGGGCTACGAGCAGTACTTC.

The V call is TRBV27, the J call TRBJ2-2; 9 bases are a match to TRBD2. The germline gives CDR1 MNHEY, CDR2 SMNVEV (reference sequence). The CDR3 length is 17 residues. V shed 5 bases and J 4 bases; nucleotides not matched to a gene: 11. The CDR3 spells CASSPRAGGLGTGELFF. DNA of the CDR3: TGTGCCAGCAGTCCCCGTGCGGGGGGGCTAGGCACCGGGGAGCTGTTTTTT.

This clone was seen once. The chain is built from TRBV5-4 and TRBJ2-2, with D maybe TRBD1 (6 bases). Germline V gene lookup returns CDR1 SGHNT and CDR2 YYREEE (reference sequence). The CDR3 is 15 amino acids. V was trimmed by 2 bases and J by 3 bases, leaving 11 bases between them. The CDR3 loop reads CASSLGGRYTGELFF. The CDR3 nucleotides are TGTGCCAGCAGCTTAGGGGGTAGATACACCGGGGAGCTGTTTTTT.

The chain carries TRBV30 and TRBJ2-5, with a weak D call TRBD1 (5 bases). CDR1 GTSNPN and CDR2 SVGIG come from the germline V gene (reference sequence). This CDR3 has 13 residues. The V gene lost 0 bases and the J gene lost 5 bases, with 10 bases spanning the gap. CDR3 DNA sequence: TGTGCCTGGAGTGTTAGGCAGGGTGAGACCCAGTACTTC. It yields the protein CAWSVRQGETQYF.

V usage is TRBV29-1 and J usage is TRBJ2-7, with TRBD2 matching over 10 bases. V was clipped by 5 bases and J by 5 bases; unmatched bases: 6. This CDR3 is built from 13 residues. Germline lookup yields CDR1 SQVTM and CDR2 ANQGSEA. The CDR3 coding sequence is TGCAGCGTTCGGGCTAGCGGGAGCCACGAGCAGTACTTC. It encodes CSVRASGSHEQYF.

On this clone itself: At one end, the junction sequence differs from germline, possibly due to a read error. The rearrangement links TRBV19 to TRBJ2-3; 8 bases fit TRBD2. Germline CDR1 reads LNHDA; CDR2 reads SQIVND (reference sequence). This CDR3 is 15 amino acids long. CDR3 DNA: TGTGCTAGTAGGGAGGGAGCGGGGGCTGGCGGGACGCAGTATTTT. Translating gives CASREGAGAGGTQYF.

The sample holds one count of this clone. The CDR3 DNA follows: TGTGCCAGCAGTTTGGGGGGACAGGGGGTTTCACCCCTCCACTTT. Protein product: CASSLGGQGVSPLHF. The chain joins TRBV28 to TRBJ1-6, with TRBD1 identical over 11 bases. The CDR3 contains 15 residues. Per germline, CDR1 MDHEN and CDR2 SYDVKM. V trimming: 3 bases; J trimming: 9 bases; junction bases outside the gene matches: 4. Using reference TRBV28 and TRBJ1-6 for the parts outside the CDR3, the full variable domain is DVKVTQSSRYLVKRTGEKVFLECVQDMDHENMFWYRQDPGLGLRLIYFSYDVKMKEKGDIPEGYSVSREKKERFSLILESASTNQTSMYLCASSLGGQGVSPLHFGNGTRLTVT.

The chain couples TRBV30 to TRBJ1-1, with D possibly TRBD1 on 5 matching bases. Germline V lookup: CDR1 GTSNPN, CDR2 SVGIG (reference sequence). The CDR3 extends over 14 amino acids. V was clipped by 3 bases and J by 11 bases, with 22 bases between them. CDR3 coding DNA: TGTGCCTGGAGCGGGGGGAGGTCGGTGATTTGGGCTTTCTTT. This encodes CAWSGGRSVIWAFF.

This clone came up once. The V and J genes are TRBV30 and TRBJ2-7, with D maybe TRBD2 (7 bases). The V and J ends lost 3 bases and 6 bases respectively, with 15 bases between them. From germline, CDR1 is GTSNPN and CDR2 SVGIG (reference sequence). CDR3 size: 13 residues. The CDR3 is CAWSAGARSEQYF. The CDR3 nucleotides read TGTGCCTGGAGCGCGGGGGCCCGGAGCGAGCAGTACTTC. Drawing the rest from reference TRBV30 and TRBJ2-7, the complete variable domain is SQTIHQWPATLVQPVGSPLSLECTVEGTSNPNLYWYRQAAGRGLQLLFYSVGIGQISSEVPQNLSASRPQDRQFILSSKKLLLSDSGFYLCAWSAGARSEQYFGPGTRLTVT.

The J gene is TRBJ2-1, the V gene TRBV7-3; D call uncertain. CDR1 and CDR2 (germline): SGHTA, FQGTGA. Trimming removed 5 bases from V and 6 bases from J, with 11 bases in between. The CDR3 is 13 amino acids. The CDR3 loop is CASSLTLFNEQFF. The DNA of the CDR3 is TGTGCCAGCAGCCTGACTTTGTTCAATGAGCAGTTCTTC.

The chain links TRBV18 to TRBJ1-5; 7 bases fit TRBD1. V shed 6 bases, J shed 2 bases, and the junction held 13 bases outside the gene matches. This CDR3 has 17 amino acids. Germline loops: CDR1 KGHSH, CDR2 LQKENI. CDR3 sequence: CASSSRAGGIRNQPQHF. The CDR3, as DNA: TGTGCCAGCTCCTCAAGGGCAGGGGGGATTCGCAATCAGCCCCAGCATTTT.

The rearrangement links TRBV7-9 to TRBJ1-4; a possible D gene is TRBD1 (5 bases). The CDR3 length is 13 residues. V lost 5 bases, J lost 6 bases, and 10 bases lay in between. CDR1 and CDR2 from the germline V gene are SEHNR and FQNEAQ (reference sequence). CDR3 sequence reads: CASSHGHDEKLFF. The CDR3 DNA follows: TGTGCCAGCAGCCATGGACACGATGAAAAACTGTTTTTT. Full variable domain (remainder filled in from reference TRBV7-9 and TRBJ1-4): DTGVSQNPRHKITKRGQNVTFRCDPISEHNRLYWYRQTLGQGPEFLTYFQNEAQLEKSRLLSDRFSAERPKGSFSTLEIQRTEQGDSAMYLCASSHGHDEKLFFGSGTQLSVL.

The chain is built from TRBV9 and TRBJ1-2; 8 bases are a match to TRBD1. V lost 0 bases to trimming and J lost 5 bases; unmatched junction nucleotides: 12. The CDR3 is 17 residues long. Germline CDR1 SGDLS, CDR2 YYNGEE. CDR3 in DNA: TGTGCCAGCAGCGTAGACGTTCGGGACAGGTGGGATTATGGCTACACCTTC. Its translation: CASSVDVRDRWDYGYTF.